This T cell receptor (beta chain) originates from a study of blood T cell repertoires in COVID-19. Study summary: The United States, Italy and Spain were the sources of the acute and convalescent COVID-19 samples.

Original processing methods: Estimated nucleated cell counts came from reference gene primer amplification. Measured with immunoSEQ multiplex PCR; TCRdb has only the in-frame clones, and not every one. The DNA gave D and trimming, while V, J and clone size come from that table. The sample records approximately 200,000 clones, 80% to 85% being singletons. The CDR3 extends over 14 amino acids. V was pared by 2 bases and J by 5 bases, with 12 bases between. Germline CDR1 is MNHEY and CDR2 is SVGAGI. The sample comprised peripheral blood. The J gene is TRBJ1-1, the V gene TRBV6-5; D is ambiguous. This TCR came from a woman aged 30 to 39 with acute or convalescent COVID-19. CDR3: CASSYEGGRTEAFF. The CDR3 nucleotides are TGTGCCAGCAGTTACGAGGGAGGAAGGACTGAAGCTTTCTTT.